Following are 32 T cell receptor beta chains from one sample sequenced in a study of OX40 agonist ivuxolimab in advanced cancers. Only in-frame clones appear in the TCRdb table, and some are missing; sequencing was by immunoSEQ multiplex PCR. The sample has 72,000 or so clones, approximately 80% seen once. Material: CD4+ or CD8+ T cells sorted from blood, obtained in a trial of the OX40 agonist ivuxolimab. The receptors come from an adult with an advanced solid tumor such as melanoma, head and neck, liver or kidney cancer.

V gene TRBV30 combines with J gene TRBJ1-6; tentative D call: TRBD1 (5 bases). V lost 5 bases to trimming and J lost 7 bases, with 12 bases between them. Germline V gene sequence: CDR1 GTSNPN, CDR2 SVGIG (reference sequence). This CDR3 comprises 13 residues. The CDR3 DNA sequence: TGTGCCTGGCGCGGGGCCCCCAATTCACCCCTCCACTTT. Translation gives CAWRGAPNSPLHF.

The chain links TRBV2 to TRBJ2-7, with D perhaps matching TRBD1 (5 bases). CDR3 length: 13 residues. Germline lookup yields CDR1 SNHLY and CDR2 FYNNEI. V lost 6 bases and J 3 bases, leaving 12 bases between the germline ends. The CDR3 DNA is TGTGCCAGCAGCTCTTGGGGCGGCTACGAGCAGTACTTC. It encodes CASSSWGGYEQYF.

This rearrangement joins TRBV5-1 to TRBJ2-2; tentatively, D is TRBD1 or TRBD2 (6 bases each). Trimming removed 3 bases from V and 5 bases from J, with 17 bases in between. CDR3 size: 16 residues. Germline values: CDR1 SGHRS, CDR2 YFSETQ. CDR3 nucleotides: TGCGCCAGCAGCTGGAGGGACATCGGGGGAACCGGGGAGCTGTTTTTT. Protein: CASSWRDIGGTGELFF.

The J gene is TRBJ2-7, the V gene TRBV5-1, with D possibly TRBD2 on 5 matching bases. Germline V gives CDR1 SGHRS, CDR2 YFSETQ. V lost 3 bases to trimming and J lost 6 bases, with 16 bases between them. The length of the CDR3 is 14 residues. This chain's CDR3 is CASSSTPTSLEQYF. The CDR3 DNA reads as TGCGCCAGCAGCTCCACTCCTACTAGTCTCGAGCAGTACTTC.

This chain connects TRBV6-1 to TRBJ1-6; perhaps TRBD1 as D (5 bases). The germline gives CDR1 MNHNS, CDR2 SASEGT. V was shortened by 2 bases and J by 9 bases, with 14 bases between the two germline ends. The length of the CDR3 is 15 residues. The chain's CDR3 is CASSEWAGPVSPLHF. CDR3 nucleotide sequence: TGTGCCAGCAGTGAATGGGCAGGGCCGGTTTCACCCCTCCACTTT.

This chain links TRBV6-4 with TRBJ2-5; 7 nucleotides align to TRBD2. The CDR3 contains 13 residues. Germline V gene lookup returns CDR1 MRHNA and CDR2 SNTAGT. With V trimmed by 3 bases and J by 7 bases, 5 bases remained unmatched. The CDR3 protein is CASSESSGRTQYF. As DNA, the CDR3 is TGTGCCAGCAGTGAGTCTAGCGGAAGGACCCAGTACTTC.

The J gene is TRBJ2-7, the V gene TRBV27; D perhaps matches TRBD1 (5 bases). The CDR3 contains 12 residues. V was shortened by 6 bases and J by 6 bases, with 12 bases between the two germline ends. From germline, CDR1 is MNHEY and CDR2 SMNVEV (reference sequence). DNA for the CDR3: TGTGCCAGCAGAGAAAGGGGTGGCGAGCAGTACTTC. Its translation is CASRERGGEQYF.

This clone occurred once. The chain uses TRBV5-1 and TRBJ2-3; D is possibly TRBD1 (6 bases). CDR3 size: 14 residues. The germline gives CDR1 SGHRS, CDR2 YFSETQ. The V gene lost 7 bases and the J gene lost 0 bases, with 12 bases spanning the gap. CDR3: CASGGQRSTDTQYF. DNA for the CDR3: TGCGCCAGCGGAGGACAGCGGAGCACAGATACGCAGTATTTT.

The CDR3 nucleotides are TGTGCCAGCAGCCTGCGAACCGGGGCCTTAAATAAGCAGTTCTTC. Its protein product is CASSLRTGALNKQFF. The rearrangement joins TRBV14 to TRBJ2-1; TRBD1 or TRBD2 may be the D gene (5 bases each). The V and J ends lost 4 bases and 11 bases respectively, with 21 bases between them. This CDR3 has 15 residues. From germline, CDR1 is SGHDN and CDR2 FVKESK.

CDR3 DNA sequence: TGCGCCAGCAGCTATAGCACGGGGGGGACGACCCAGTACTTC. As protein: CASSYSTGGTTQYF. This sequence joins TRBV5-1 and TRBJ2-5; TRBD2 matches at 8 bases. Germline-derived CDR1 and CDR2 are SGHRS and YFSETQ. The CDR3 consists of 14 residues. J gave up 7 bases and V 3 bases, and 8 bases lay outside the gene matches. Variable domain in full (rest from reference TRBV5-1 and TRBJ2-5): KAGVTQTPRYLIKTRGQQVTLSCSPISGHRSVSWYQQTPGQGLQFLFEYFSETQRNKGNFPGRFSGRQFSNSRSEMNVSTLELGDSALYLCASSYSTGGTTQYFGPGTRLLVL.

This chain joins TRBV18 and TRBJ1-3; 7 nucleotides agree with TRBD1. The CDR3 extends over 19 amino acids. From germline, CDR1 is KGHSH and CDR2 LQKENI. V was clipped by 6 bases and J by 0 bases; unmatched bases: 17. In DNA, the CDR3 is TGTGCCAGCTCGCCCTTGGTGGGAACAGGGGCCCTCTCTGGAAACACCATATATTTT. Translation: CASSPLVGTGALSGNTIYF.

The CDR3 loop reads CASSSQPGQSTSEQYF. CDR3 DNA sequence: TGTGCCAGCAGCTCGCAGCCGGGACAGAGTACCTCCGAGCAGTACTTC. The rearrangement uses TRBV7-6 and TRBJ2-7; 7 nucleotides agree with TRBD1. Germline V CDR1 and CDR2: SGHVS, FNYEAQ. CDR3 length: 16 amino acids. V gave up 4 bases and J gave up 6 bases; unmatched junction bases: 15.

The chain is built from TRBV5-1 and TRBJ1-2; D unresolved. The V gene's germline CDR1 is SGHRS and CDR2 YFSETQ. V was trimmed by 0 bases and J by 5 bases, leaving 17 bases between them. The CDR3 has 16 amino acids. The CDR3 nucleotides read TGCGCCAGCAGCTTGGACCGGGATTCAACTTTTTATGGCTACACCTTC. Translating gives CASSLDRDSTFYGYTF.

The chain links TRBV6-5 to TRBJ2-7; TRBD1 matches 8 bases. The V segment lost 0 bases and the J segment 6 bases; nucleotides outside the gene matches: 4. Germline assignment: CDR1 MNHEY and CDR2 SVGAGI. The CDR3 is made up of 14 amino acids. CDR3 region: CASSYSGQGFEQYF. The CDR3 region has the DNA TGTGCCAGCAGTTACTCAGGACAGGGATTCGAGCAGTACTTC.

This clone came up a few times. This rearrangement joins TRBV4-3 to TRBJ1-1; 9 positions agree with TRBD1. Looked up from germline, CDR1 is LGHNA and CDR2 is YSLEER. Trimming took 1 base from V and 3 from J; bases not matched to a gene: 0. This CDR3 is 14 amino acids long. DNA for the CDR3: TGCGCCAGCAGCCAAGGGACAGGGGACACTGAAGCTTTCTTT. Its protein product is CASSQGTGDTEAFF.

The chain combines TRBV13 with TRBJ2-2; 11 bases are shared with TRBD2. J gave up 4 bases and V 5 bases, and 6 bases lay outside the gene matches. CDR3 length: 16 amino acids. CDR1 and CDR2 from the germline V gene are PRHDT and FYEKMQ (reference sequence). The CDR3 sequence is CASSPVLAGGTGELFF. The CDR3 nucleotides are TGTGCCAGCAGCCCGGTGCTAGCGGGGGGCACCGGGGAGCTGTTTTTT.

The J gene is TRBJ2-7, the V gene TRBV5-1; D gene uncertain. The CDR3 runs 11 residues. Trimming removed 0 bases from V and 7 bases from J, with 5 bases in between. Germline values: CDR1 SGHRS, CDR2 YFSETQ. Here the CDR3 reads CASSLAGEQYF. The CDR3 nucleotides are TGCGCCAGCAGCTTGGCCGGTGAGCAGTACTTC.

This chain links TRBV7-3 with TRBJ1-1, with D tentatively TRBD1 (5 bases). The V gene lost 5 bases and the J gene lost 1 base, with 20 bases spanning the gap. CDR1 and CDR2 from the germline V gene are SGHTA and FQGTGA. The CDR3 totals 17 residues. This chain's CDR3 is CASSPLSLGRENTEAFF. The DNA for the CDR3 is TGTGCCAGCAGCCCTTTAAGTCTCGGCAGGGAGAACACTGAAGCTTTCTTT.

The chain links TRBV11-2 to TRBJ1-1, with no clear D. V was shortened by 2 bases and J by 1 base, with 8 bases between the two germline ends. Germline lookup yields CDR1 SGHAT and CDR2 FQNNGV. The CDR3 covers 14 residues. CDR3 residues: CASSLIQPNTEAFF. The DNA of the CDR3 is TGTGCCAGCAGCTTAATCCAGCCGAACACTGAAGCTTTCTTT.

The rearrangement joins TRBV29-1 to TRBJ1-3; TRBD1 agrees at 7 bases. CDR3 length equals 11 residues. Per germline, CDR1 SQVTM and CDR2 ANQGSEA. V was clipped by 6 bases and J by 7 bases; unmatched bases: 3. The CDR3 reads CSVIQGNTIYF. The CDR3 DNA follows: TGCAGCGTGATACAGGGGAACACCATATATTTT.

This clone was observed a few times. One end of the junction does not line up with germline, which may come from a read error. J is TRBJ1-2 and V is TRBV18, with 8 bases lining up with TRBD1. This CDR3 comprises 13 residues. CDR1 is KGHSH and CDR2 is LQKENI in the germline V gene. CDR3 sequence (DNA): TGTGCCAGCTCTCCACAGGGGGTCTATGGCTACACCTTC. This gives the protein CASSPQGVYGYTF.

The chain is built from TRBV5-6 and TRBJ1-2; D gene uncertain. Trimming removed 6 bases from V and 3 bases from J, with 12 bases in between. This CDR3 contains 13 residues. Germline loops: CDR1 SGHDT, CDR2 YYEEEE. The CDR3 bases are TGTGCCAGCAACCTGGACGGATACTATGGCTACACCTTC. This codes for CASNLDGYYGYTF.

J is TRBJ1-6 and V is TRBV5-1, with D possibly matching TRBD1 (6 bases). From germline, CDR1 is SGHRS and CDR2 YFSETQ. V shed 5 bases and J shed 7 bases, with 13 bases lying between them. CDR3 size: 14 residues. The CDR3 DNA is TGCGCCAGCAGTTCCGGGACAAAAAATTCACCCCTCCACTTT. Its protein is CASSSGTKNSPLHF.

Here the CDR3 reads CASSLARGSDYEQYF. The CDR3 DNA reads TGCGCCAGCAGCTTGGCCAGGGGGTCGGACTACGAGCAGTACTTC. The J gene is TRBJ2-7, the V gene TRBV5-1; 7 bases are a match to TRBD1. Trimming cost V 0 bases and J 3 bases; bases outside gene matches: 6. Germline V gene data show CDR1 as SGHRS and CDR2 as YFSETQ. CDR3 size: 15 residues.

The CDR3 nucleotides are TGTGCCAGCAGCTTAGAACGGTTGAACACTGAAGCTTTCTTT. Protein product: CASSLERLNTEAFF. The chain combines TRBV7-8 with TRBJ1-1; the D is unclear. This CDR3 is 14 amino acids long. V was shortened by 1 base and J by 0 bases, with 6 bases between the two germline ends. Germline-derived CDR1 and CDR2 are SGHVS and FQNEAQ.

The chain joins TRBV6-6 to TRBJ2-7; TRBD1 agrees at 9 bases. Unmatched junction bases numbered 5, after V lost 5 bases and J lost 3 bases. Germline V lookup: CDR1 MNHNY, CDR2 SVGAGI (reference sequence). The CDR3 contains 14 residues. The CDR3 loop reads CASSPPGQGYEQYF. CDR3 DNA sequence: TGTGCCAGCAGTCCTCCGGGACAGGGCTACGAGCAGTACTTC.

V is TRBV18 and J is TRBJ1-4; D not resolved. V was pared by 3 bases and J by 7 bases, with 6 bases between. Per the germline V gene, CDR1 is KGHSH and CDR2 is LQKENI. The CDR3 extends over 12 amino acids. The CDR3 nucleotides read TGTGCCAGCTCACCTGAGGGTGAAAAACTGTTTTTT. It codes for CASSPEGEKLFF. The full variable domain, with the rest looked up from reference TRBV18 and TRBJ1-4, is NAGVMQNPRHLVRRRGQEARLRCSPMKGHSHVYWYRQLPEEGLKFMVYLQKENIIDESGMPKERFSAEFPKEGPSILRIQQVVRGDSAAYFCASSPEGEKLFFGSGTQLSVL.

The chain couples TRBV6-6 to TRBJ1-2, with 9 positions matching TRBD1. The CDR3 contains 13 residues. Germline values: CDR1 MNHNY, CDR2 SVGAGI (reference sequence). The V and J ends lost 5 bases and 8 bases, in that order; junction bases with no gene match: 6. CDR3 sequence reads: CASSLGTGRGYTF. The DNA for the CDR3 is TGTGCCAGCAGTCTAGGGACAGGGAGGGGCTACACCTTC.

The chain couples TRBV18 to TRBJ1-1; maybe TRBD1 (6 bases). With 6 bases removed from V and 4 bases from J, the gap between germline ends came to 12 bases. The CDR3 is made up of 13 amino acids. The V gene's germline CDR1 is KGHSH and CDR2 LQKENI. The CDR3 here is CASSTGGGTEAFF. Here the CDR3 DNA reads TGTGCCAGCTCGACAGGCGGGGGCACTGAAGCTTTCTTT.

The chain carries TRBV18 and TRBJ2-5; the D gene is possibly TRBD2 (6 bases). V lost 2 bases and J 5 bases, leaving 9 bases between the germline ends. Germline lookup yields CDR1 KGHSH and CDR2 LQKENI. This CDR3 is built from 13 residues. As DNA, the CDR3 is TGTGCCAGCTCACCATTACGGGGGGAGACCCAGTACTTC. Protein sequence: CASSPLRGETQYF.

This chain joins TRBV5-8 and TRBJ1-2; D not certain. Trimming took 0 bases from V and 8 from J, leaving 17 bases between them. Germline-derived CDR1 and CDR2 are SGHTS and YDEGEE. The CDR3 is 15 residues long. The CDR3 DNA is TGTGCCAGCAGCTTGGTGAGGCTGTTGGCTGACGGCTACACCTTC. Residues: CASSLVRLLADGYTF.

The chain couples TRBV7-2 to TRBJ1-4; possibly TRBD1 for D (5 bases). The V end was cut by 5 bases, the J end by 2 bases, with 9 bases between. The CDR3 has 14 amino acids. Germline CDR1 and CDR2: SGHTA and FQGNSA. CDR3 sequence: CASSGGFTNEKLFF. CDR3 sequence (DNA): TGTGCCAGCAGCGGGGGTTTCACTAATGAAAAACTGTTTTTT.